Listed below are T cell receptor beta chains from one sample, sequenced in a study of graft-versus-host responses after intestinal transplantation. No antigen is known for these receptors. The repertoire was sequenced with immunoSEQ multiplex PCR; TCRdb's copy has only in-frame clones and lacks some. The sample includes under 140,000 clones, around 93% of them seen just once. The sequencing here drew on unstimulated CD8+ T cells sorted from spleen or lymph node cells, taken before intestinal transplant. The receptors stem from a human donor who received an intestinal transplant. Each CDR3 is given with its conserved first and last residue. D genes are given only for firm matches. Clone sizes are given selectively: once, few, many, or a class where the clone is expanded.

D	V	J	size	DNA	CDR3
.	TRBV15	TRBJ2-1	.	TGTGCCACCCTACCATACGAGGGTTCGTACAATGAGCAGTTCTTC	CATLPYEGSYNEQFF
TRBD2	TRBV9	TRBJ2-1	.	TGTGCCAGCAGCGTTAAAGCGGGAGCTTACAATGAGCAGTTCTTC	CASSVKAGAYNEQFF
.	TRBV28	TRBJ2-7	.	TGTGCCAGCAGTTACAGGGCCTACGAGCAGTACTTC	CASSYRAYEQYF
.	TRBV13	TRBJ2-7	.	TGTGCCAGCGGACTGGCGGGGAGCAGATCCTACGAGCAGTACTTC	CASGLAGSRSYEQYF
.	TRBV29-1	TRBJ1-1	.	TGCAGCGTTGATGACAGATTGAACACTGAAGCTTTCTTT	CSVDDRLNTEAFF
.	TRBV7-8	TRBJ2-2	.	TGTGCCAGCAGCTTAGCGTCTAGCGAGACCACGAACACCGGGGAGCTGTTTTTT	CASSLASSETTNTGELFF
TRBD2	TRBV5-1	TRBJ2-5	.	TGCGCCAGCAGTCCCCGCGGGAGTACCGGGGAGACCCAGTACTTC	CASSPRGSTGETQYF
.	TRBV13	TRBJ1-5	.	TGTGCCAGCAGCTTAGGGACAGGAGGGACTCAGCCCCAGCATTTT	CASSLGTGGTQPQHF
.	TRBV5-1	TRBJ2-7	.	TGCGCCAGCAGCTTGGACGGAAGCTACGAGCAGTACTTC	CASSLDGSYEQYF
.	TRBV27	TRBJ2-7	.	TGTGCCAGCAGTTTTGGGGTAACCTACGAGCAGTACTTC	CASSFGVTYEQYF
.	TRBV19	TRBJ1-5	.	TGTGCCAGTAGTAGCGACCTAGCAGGACCGGGTTGGAATCAGTCCCAGCATTTT	CASSSDLAGPGWNQSQHF
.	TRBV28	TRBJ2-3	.	TGTGCCAGTGGCGTCCCCCTCACAGATACGCAGTATTTT	CASGVPLTDTQYF
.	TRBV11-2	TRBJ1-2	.	TGTGCCAGCAGCTCTTCGACAAGACTAGGCTATGGCTACACCTTC	CASSSSTRLGYGYTF
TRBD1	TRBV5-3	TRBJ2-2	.	TGTGCCAGAAGCTTGGTGGACAGGGACACCGGGGAGCTGTTTTTT	CARSLVDRDTGELFF
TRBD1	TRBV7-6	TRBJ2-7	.	TGTGCCAGCAGCTTCCGGGACAGCATCTACGAGCAGTACTTC	CASSFRDSIYEQYF
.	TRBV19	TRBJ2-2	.	TGTGCCAGTAATAGCGGCACCGGGGAGCTGTTTTTT	CASNSGTGELFF
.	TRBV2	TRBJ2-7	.	TGTGCCAGCAGTGAAGGGGCTCCCGCAACCTACGAGCAGTACTTC	CASSEGAPATYEQYF
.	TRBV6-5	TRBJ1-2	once	TGTGCCAGCAGTTACAATGGGCGAGATGGCTACACCTTC	CASSYNGRDGYTF
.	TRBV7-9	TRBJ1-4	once	TGTGCCAGCAGCTTAGGTGGCGCCGGCGGGGGTAATGAAAAACTGTTTTTT	CASSLGGAGGGNEKLFF
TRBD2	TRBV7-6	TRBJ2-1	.	TGTGCCAGCAGCTTCGAGGGTCGGGGGGGCCCCTACAATGAGCAGTTCTTC	CASSFEGRGGPYNEQFF
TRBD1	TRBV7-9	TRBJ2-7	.	TGTGCCAGCAGACATCGGGACAGCTACGAGCAGTACTTC	CASRHRDSYEQYF
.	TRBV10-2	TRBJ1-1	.	TGCGCCAGCAGTGATGGGGGACTTGAAGCTTTCTTT	CASSDGGLEAFF
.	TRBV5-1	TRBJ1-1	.	TGCGCCAGCAGCTTGTATAGGGTCGGGACTGAAGCTTTCTTT	CASSLYRVGTEAFF
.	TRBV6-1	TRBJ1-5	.	TGTGCCAGCAGTCCCGACAGAAGCAATCAGCCCCAGCATTTT	CASSPDRSNQPQHF
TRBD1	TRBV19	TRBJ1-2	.	TGTGCCAGTAATCAGGGGGCCAGAGGCTACACCTTC	CASNQGARGYTF
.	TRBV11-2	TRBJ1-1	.	TGTGCCAGCAGCTTAGGGCCCCCGGGGAGGAAGGCTGAAGCTTTCTTT	CASSLGPPGRKAEAFF
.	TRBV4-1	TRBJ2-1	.	TGCGCCAGCAGCCAAGCGGGAGCGTACAATGAGCAGTTCTTC	CASSQAGAYNEQFF
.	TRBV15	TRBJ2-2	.	TGTGCCACCAGCAGAGTAAAGGAGAACACCGGGGAGCTGTTTTTT	CATSRVKENTGELFF
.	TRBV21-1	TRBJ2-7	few	TGTGCCAGCATCTGGACTGTCTACGAGCAGTACTTC	CASIWTVYEQYF
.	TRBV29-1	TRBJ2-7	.	TGCAGCGTTGAATTTACCGCCCCCGGATCGTTCTACGAGCAGTACTTC	CSVEFTAPGSFYEQYF
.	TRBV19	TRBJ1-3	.	TGTGCCAGCCAGAGGGGCTCTGGAAACACCATATATTTT	CASQRGSGNTIYF
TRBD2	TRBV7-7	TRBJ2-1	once	TGTGCTAGCAGCTTAGCGATGGGTAGCGGGAGGGCAGAGTACAATGAGCAGTTCTTC	CASSLAMGSGRAEYNEQFF
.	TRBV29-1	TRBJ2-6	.	TGCAGCGTGACAGGTTCGACTGGGGCCAACGTCCTGACTTTC	CSVTGSTGANVLTF
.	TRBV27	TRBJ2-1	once	TGTGCCAGCAGTTATAGGAACAGCGGTTATGAGCAGTTCTTC	CASSYRNSGYEQFF
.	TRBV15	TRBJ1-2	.	TGTGCCACCAGCAGAGAGTGGCCAGCAAACTATGGCTACACCTTC	CATSREWPANYGYTF
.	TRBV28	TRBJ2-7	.	TGTGCCAGCAGTCCCAGGTCGAGCAGGGGATATTACGAGCAGTACTTC	CASSPRSSRGYYEQYF
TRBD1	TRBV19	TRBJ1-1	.	TGTGCCAGTAATTCGGGACAGCCGAACACTGAAGCTTTCTTT	CASNSGQPNTEAFF
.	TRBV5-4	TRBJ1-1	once	TGTGCCAGCAGCTTGGAGCAGGGAACTAACACTGAAGCTTTCTTT	CASSLEQGTNTEAFF
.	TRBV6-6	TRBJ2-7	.	TGTGCCAGCAGTTACTCAGGCCGGCTCTCCTACGAGCAGTACTTC	CASSYSGRLSYEQYF
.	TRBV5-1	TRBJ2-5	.	TGCGCCAGCAGCTTGGAGTTGAGGGGGGACACCCAGTACTTC	CASSLELRGDTQYF
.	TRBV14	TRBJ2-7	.	TGTGCCAGCAGCCCTCTGGACGGTTACGAGCAGTACTTC	CASSPLDGYEQYF
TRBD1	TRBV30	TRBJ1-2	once	TGTGCCTTTGTATCGACAGGGGGCGAAGGCTACACCTTC	CAFVSTGGEGYTF
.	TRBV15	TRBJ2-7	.	TGTGCCACCAGCGGAAGACAGGCGGGTGTCTACGAGCAGTACTTC	CATSGRQAGVYEQYF
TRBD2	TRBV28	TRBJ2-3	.	TGTGCCAGCAGAGTCCTAGCGGATACAGATACGCAGTATTTT	CASRVLADTDTQYF
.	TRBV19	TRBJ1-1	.	TGTGCCAGTAGTATAGGAGGATCGAACACTGAAGCTTTCTTT	CASSIGGSNTEAFF
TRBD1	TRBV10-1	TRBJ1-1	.	TGCGCCAGCAGTGAGTCCCAGGGGGCATATACTGAAGCTTTCTTT	CASSESQGAYTEAFF
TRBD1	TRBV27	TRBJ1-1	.	TGTGCCAGCAGTCTGACAGGGAGGGTCGACACTGAAGCTTTCTTT	CASSLTGRVDTEAFF
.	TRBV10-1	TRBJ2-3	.	TGCGCCAGCAGTGAGTCCGCGACTGTCGGCACAGATACGCAGTATTTT	CASSESATVGTDTQYF
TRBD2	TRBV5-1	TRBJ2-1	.	TGCGCCAGCAGCTTGGGACTAGCGGGAAGTGGCAATGAGCAGTTCTTC	CASSLGLAGSGNEQFF
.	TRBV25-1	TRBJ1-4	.	TGTGCCAGCAGTGAACGCCGAACTAATGAAAAACTGTTTTTT	CASSERRTNEKLFF
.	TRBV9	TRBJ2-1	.	TGTGCCAGCAGCGTAGCGAGTAGCTACAATGAGCAGTTCTTC	CASSVASSYNEQFF
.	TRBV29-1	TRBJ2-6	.	TGCAGCGTTGAATGGCAGGCCAACGTCCTGACTTTC	CSVEWQANVLTF